The clone carrying this TCR beta chain was found once. This CDR3 is built from 12 residues. Germline CDR1 reads ENHRY; CDR2 reads SYGVKD. V lost 6 bases to trimming and J lost 5 bases; unmatched junction nucleotides: 3. The record originates from a study of cytomegalovirus exposure and HLA in healthy donors. About the study: Prior work identified some 120 million unique TCR beta sequences in 150 million to 200 million T cells.

PCR was performed using 60 Vbeta and 13 Jbeta primers. Repertoires were generated with immunoSEQ multiplex PCR, while TCRdb's copy carries only in-frame clones and drops some. The profile shows 120,000 or so clones, 80% of them singletons. The source is a male donor in good health and CMV-seronegative. V usage is TRBV10-3 and J usage is TRBJ1-2; TRBD1 matches 7 bases. The sequenced sample consisted of PBMCs. The CDR3: CAISAGGYGYTF. CDR3 sequence (DNA): TGTGCCATCAGCGCAGGGGGGTATGGCTACACCTTC.